The 12 T cell receptor beta chains in this list originate from one sample, sequenced in a study of T cells after posttransplantation cyclophosphamide. Data came from immunoSEQ multiplex PCR; TCRdb stores just in-frame clones and leaves some out. The sample contains thousands of clones, more than 65% of which appear only once. A marrow graft followed busulfan-fludarabine conditioning, with cyclophosphamide on days +3 and +4. Sequenced here: PBMCs, sampled after allogeneic stem cell transplant with posttransplant cyclophosphamide. Every receptor here comes from a female patient aged 50-60 years who received an allogeneic stem cell transplant from a related donor, was CMV-positive, and had no GVHD. Some T cells may be supplied by the graft donor.

This rearrangement joins TRBV2 to TRBJ1-1; 7 nucleotides agree with TRBD1. This CDR3 contains 15 residues. The V gene end was trimmed by 7 bases and the J gene end by 5 bases; junction bases not matched to a gene: 13. CDR1 and CDR2 (germline): SNHLY, FYNNEI. The CDR3 loop is CASKGSLTGRTEAFF. The CDR3 nucleotides read TGTGCCAGCAAAGGTAGCCTGACAGGGAGGACTGAAGCTTTCTTT.

The chain links TRBV28 to TRBJ1-1, with D possibly being TRBD1 (6 bases). The CDR3 covers 14 residues. Trimming cost V 10 bases and J 4 bases, with 19 bases left between them. Germline CDR1 is MDHEN and CDR2 is SYDVKM. The CDR3 coding sequence is TGTGCCATCGATCACAGGGTCGGTGGCACTGAAGCTTTCTTT. It yields the protein CAIDHRVGGTEAFF. The full variable domain, with the rest looked up from reference TRBV28 and TRBJ1-1, is DVKVTQSSRYLVKRTGEKVFLECVQDMDHENMFWYRQDPGLGLRLIYFSYDVKMKEKGDIPEGYSVSREKKERFSLILESASTNQTSMYLCAIDHRVGGTEAFFGQGTRLTVV.

The rearrangement joins TRBV15 to TRBJ1-3; D is uncertain. The V end lost 0 bases, the J end lost 0 bases, and 12 bases lay between the germline ends. This CDR3 comprises 17 residues. Per the germline V gene, CDR1 is LNHNV and CDR2 is YYDKDF (reference sequence). CDR3 protein: CATSRDRLTSSGNTIYF. The CDR3 DNA reads TGTGCCACCAGCAGAGATAGACTGACCAGCTCTGGAAACACCATATATTTT.

The V call is TRBV5-1, the J call TRBJ2-2, with 7 nucleotides matching TRBD2. After removal of 0 bases from V and 2 bases from J, the junction contained 7 bases not matched to a gene. The germline CDR1 and CDR2 sequences are SGHRS and YFSETQ. This CDR3 spans 17 amino acids. This chain's CDR3 is CASSLVWSGINTGELFF. The DNA of the CDR3 is TGCGCCAGCAGCTTGGTGTGGAGCGGGATTAACACCGGGGAGCTGTTTTTT.

V gene TRBV29-1 combines with J gene TRBJ2-3; no reliable D call. The CDR3 covers 11 residues. V dropped 1 base and J dropped 5 bases, with 4 bases sitting between them. Looked up from germline, CDR1 is SQVTM and CDR2 is ANQGSEA. The CDR3: CSVEGRDTQYF. CDR3 DNA: TGCAGCGTTGAAGGGAGAGATACGCAGTATTTT.

This CDR3 reads CASSLEARGAYEQYF. In DNA form, the CDR3 reads TGCGCCAGCAGCTTGGAAGCCAGGGGTGCCTACGAGCAGTACTTC. The J gene is TRBJ2-7, the V gene TRBV5-1, with a tentative D call TRBD1 (6 bases). The CDR3 runs 15 residues. V was trimmed by 0 bases and J by 2 bases, leaving 12 bases between them. Germline values: CDR1 SGHRS, CDR2 YFSETQ.

The rearrangement joins TRBV19 to TRBJ1-1; D is perhaps TRBD1 (6 bases). V was trimmed by 6 bases and J by 2 bases, leaving 13 bases between them. Germline lookup yields CDR1 LNHDA and CDR2 SQIVND (reference sequence). This CDR3 has 14 amino acids. The CDR3, as DNA: TGTGCCAGTAGAGAGACAGGACCAAACACTGAAGCTTTCTTT. Amino acid sequence: CASRETGPNTEAFF.

V and J are TRBV4-1 and TRBJ2-2, with 7 bases aligning to TRBD2. Looked up from germline, CDR1 is MGHRA and CDR2 is YSYEKL. V lost 0 bases and J lost 4; bases outside the gene matches: 8. The CDR3 runs 17 residues. CDR3 sequence reads: CASSQDLGGRRTGELFF. The CDR3 DNA sequence: TGCGCCAGCAGCCAAGATCTTGGCGGGAGACGCACCGGGGAGCTGTTTTTT.

The chain combines TRBV5-4 with TRBJ1-6, with 7 bases lining up with TRBD1. There are 14 residues in the CDR3. Germline V gene sequence: CDR1 SGHNT, CDR2 YYREEE (reference sequence). Trimming removed 5 bases from V and 7 bases from J; junction bases left unmatched: 6. The CDR3 sequence: CASRLTGRNSPLHF. CDR3 bases: TGTGCCAGCAGGCTGACAGGGAGAAATTCACCCCTCCACTTT.

CDR3 sequence reads: CASSSAGRLKNIQYF. In nucleotides, the CDR3 is TGTGCCAGCAGCAGCGCGGGACGGCTCAAAAACATTCAGTACTTC. The V and J genes are TRBV6-5 and TRBJ2-4; D might be TRBD2 (6 bases). Trimming cost V 6 bases and J 3 bases, with 15 bases left between them. This CDR3 has 15 residues. The germline CDR1 and CDR2 sequences are MNHEY and SVGAGI.

This clone has a handful of counts. The chain carries TRBV29-1 and TRBJ2-1; 10 nucleotides line up with TRBD2. This CDR3 region has 13 residues. V shed 3 bases, J shed 9 bases, and the junction held 5 bases outside the gene matches. Germline V lookup: CDR1 SQVTM, CDR2 ANQGSEA. The CDR3 loop is CSVDASGRLEQFF. The CDR3 region has the DNA TGCAGCGTTGATGCTAGCGGGAGACTTGAGCAGTTCTTC.

This chain connects TRBV11-2 to TRBJ1-6; TRBD1 matches at 7 bases. The CDR3 totals 14 residues. Germline loops: CDR1 SGHAT, CDR2 FQNNGV. With 5 bases clipped from V and 8 bases from J, the junction kept 6 bases outside the gene matches. CDR3 amino acids: CASSQRQGHSPLHF. The DNA for the CDR3 is TGTGCCAGCAGCCAAAGACAGGGCCATTCACCCCTCCACTTT.